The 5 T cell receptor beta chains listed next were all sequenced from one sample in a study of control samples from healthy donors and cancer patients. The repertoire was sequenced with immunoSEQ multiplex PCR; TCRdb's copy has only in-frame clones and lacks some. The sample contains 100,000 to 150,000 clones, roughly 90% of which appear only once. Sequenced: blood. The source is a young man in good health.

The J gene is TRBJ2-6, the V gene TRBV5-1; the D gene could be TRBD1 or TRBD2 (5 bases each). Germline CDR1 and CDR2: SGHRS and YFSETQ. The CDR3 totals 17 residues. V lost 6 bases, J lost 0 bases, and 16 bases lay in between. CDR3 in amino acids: CASTPHGAISGANVLTF. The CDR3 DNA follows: TGCGCCAGCACCCCTCACGGGGCGATCTCTGGGGCCAACGTCCTGACTTTC.

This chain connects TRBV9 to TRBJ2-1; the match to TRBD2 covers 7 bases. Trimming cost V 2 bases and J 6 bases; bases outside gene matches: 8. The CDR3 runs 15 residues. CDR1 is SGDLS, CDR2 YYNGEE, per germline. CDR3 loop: CASSVVGGGPNEQFF. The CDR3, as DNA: TGTGCCAGCAGCGTTGTTGGCGGGGGTCCCAATGAGCAGTTCTTC.

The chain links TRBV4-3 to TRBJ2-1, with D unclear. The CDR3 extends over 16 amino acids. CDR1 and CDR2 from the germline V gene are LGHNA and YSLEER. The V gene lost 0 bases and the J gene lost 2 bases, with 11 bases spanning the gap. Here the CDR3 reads CASSQDLNSPYNEQFF. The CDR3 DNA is TGCGCCAGCAGCCAAGATCTCAATTCCCCCTACAATGAGCAGTTCTTC.

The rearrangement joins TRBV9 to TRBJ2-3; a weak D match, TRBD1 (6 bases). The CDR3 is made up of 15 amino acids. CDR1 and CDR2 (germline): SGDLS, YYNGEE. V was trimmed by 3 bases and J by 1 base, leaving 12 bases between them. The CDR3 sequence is CASSAGGGRTDTQYF. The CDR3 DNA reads TGTGCCAGCAGCGCCGGTGGGGGCCGCACAGATACGCAGTATTTT.

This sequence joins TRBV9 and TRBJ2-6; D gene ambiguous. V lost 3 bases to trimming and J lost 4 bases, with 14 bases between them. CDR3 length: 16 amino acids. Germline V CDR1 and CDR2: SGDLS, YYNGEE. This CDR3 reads CASSGLPSGGANVLTF. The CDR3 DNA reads TGTGCCAGCAGCGGCCTCCCCTCCGGGGGGGCCAACGTCCTGACTTTC.